This T cell receptor beta chain was found in a study of T-cell memory formation after mild COVID-19. In the study overall: Largely, the TCR clusters proved donor specific.

A few counts support this clonotype. Its antigen is unidentified. Study observations and caveats: Clones contracting day 15 to 85 were balanced CD4/CD8; later expanders leaned CD4+. What remained unconfirmed was the SARS-CoV-2 specificity of second-wave clones peaking on day 37.

Trimming pared 3 bases from V and 3 bases from J, leaving 10 bases between. The V gene's germline CDR1 is SGDLS and CDR2 YYNGEE. This CDR3 region has 14 residues. MiXCR, applied by TCRdb to the 5' RACE reads, yields one record per CDR3 protein. The sample shows about 470,000 distinct CDR3 sequences, 15% to 20% of them seen only once. Sequencing input: PBMCs or a T cell subset sorted from them (not recorded which). The TCR originated in an adult woman who had mild COVID-19 (a few samples of this study predate the infection). Cell type and time point are not known. The chain couples TRBV9 to TRBJ1-5, with D unclear. This CDR3 reads CASSEGSANQPQHF. The CDR3 bases are TGTGCCAGCAGCGAGGGTAGCGCCAATCAGCCCCAGCATTTT.